This T cell receptor beta chain was retrieved from a study of shared clonotypes between healthy human individuals (dated by TCRdb to 2018 to 2021). Context from the whole study: The cohort comprised two women and a few men aged 18 to 49 years. For each donor, CD4 naive and CD4 memory were each given three plates, CD8 naive was given two plates, and CD8 memory was given one plate. To estimate repertoire size and how much clonotypes are shared between individuals, the study performed deep sequencing of blood TCR repertoires from 4 to 6 healthy adults. Different laboratories and diverse techniques were used to prepare libraries and sequence TCR repertoires, to increase sequencing depth and limit assay-specific biases. Leukapheresis yielded between about 0.94 and 8.9 billion PBMCs per donor. Study-wide conclusions, independent of this receptor: Pairwise subsampling indicated that sequencing depth was expected to affect the degree of clonotype sharing among donors. Across a handful of donors, about 4.5% of naive CD4, approximately 3.6% of naive CD8, around 2.5% of memory CD4, and about 0.44% of memory CD8 clonotypes were shared. Sampling was restricted to blood, and TCR repertoires in tissues likely differ from the TCR repertoires found in blood. The small number of donors limited the genetic and exposure-history diversity represented. Estimated clonotype richness was generally larger for naive than for memory subsets. Incomplete sequencing was indicated by rarefaction of sorted-subset datasets, despite the large sequencing depth. Clonotypes shared by all four sorted-subset donors showed higher generation probabilities than non-shared clonotypes.

The donors were healthy, HIV-negative adults who had no recently reported acute infections or vaccinations. Every donor was a Caucasian adult living in Nashville, Tennessee, USA. CD4+ T cells were enriched by magnetic negative selection, after which naive cells were positively selected on CD45RA and the negative fraction was taken as the memory subset. After blood collection by leukapheresis, PBMCs were isolated using Ficoll-Histopaque density gradient centrifugation and then cryopreserved in the vapor phase of liquid nitrogen. Purity and quantity of every magnetically sorted T cell population were checked by analytical flow cytometry. From each sorted fraction, genomic DNA was isolated and quantified by UV absorbance on a Nanodrop 2000c. Using the deep immunoSEQ assay, multiplex PCR amplified TCR CDR3 regions from genomic DNA. Extracted genomic DNA from each cell subset was distributed evenly across all wells of several immunoSEQ 96-well plates, and each plate was treated as a replicate. Each replicate PCR for sorted subsets received around 210 ng genomic DNA, equal to tens of thousands of T cell genomes. The purified libraries were quantified using a Qubit 3.0 fluorometer, sized with a Bioanalyzer 2100, and then quantified again using the KAPA Library Quantification kit. Each immunoSEQ 96-well plate was sequenced on its own single-read 150-cycle Illumina NextSeq 550 flow cell. The study's own analysis went as follows. Because only junctional sequences without quality scores were contained in the immunoSEQ output, filtering matching that applied to full-length reads could not be performed. Sequences were annotated with PyIR, a Python wrapper for IgBLAST v1.9, and V/J genes and CDR3 were assigned using IMGT germline references. Reads with weak V/J assignments (E-value above 1e-6), missing CDR3, stop codons, out-of-frame junctions, or ambiguous translated residues were removed. V3J clonotypes were defined by identical inferred V gene, J gene, and CDR3 amino acid sequence. The percentage overlap between two repertoires was calculated by dividing the number of shared unique clonotypes by the size of the smaller repertoire. Repertoire richness was assessed with RTK rarefaction, the Chao1 estimator, and Recon v2.1 estimates of unobserved clonotypes. For all TCRbeta clonotypes obtained by the gDNA method from four donors, generation probabilities were computed with OLGA. The table comes from immuneACCESS by way of TCRdb, which keeps in-frame sequences with V and J called. Part of the clones is missing from these tables; in studies checked, under half for an unresolved V gene and the rest for unknown reasons. The D gene and trimming were derived from the DNA, and the V and J assignments and clone size from that table. The sample profile shows about 1.1 million clones; approximately 77% of them were found once. The top ten clones comprise 0.89% of the sample.

This clone has a count of ten or more. Its antigen is still unknown. No qualities accompany the bases; no much larger clone lies one base away. Other DNA sequences in the same sample also yield this CDR3. The germline V gene provides CDR1 SQVTM and CDR2 ANQGSEA. The CDR3, from cysteine to phenylalanine, totals 14 residues. Left in the record is the CDR3 DNA by itself, 42 bases read in frame from the first base. After removal of 4 bases from V and 5 bases from J, the junction retains 6 bases not matched to a gene. This sequence uses TRBV29-1 and TRBJ1-5; 9 bases in the junction line up with TRBD1. This receptor was obtained from a man between 18 and 29 years old in good health. Some clones in this sample may be carry-over from other donors' samples. The sequencing input was memory CD4+ T cells from PBMCs. This specimen's cell subset or site label, interpreted: CD45RA-negative fraction. The CDR3 in this case is CSVGGQGDHQPQHF. The DNA reads as follows: TGCAGCGTTGGGGGACAGGGTGATCATCAGCCCCAGCATTTT.